This TCR beta chain was sequenced in a study of OX40 agonist ivuxolimab in advanced cancers. Looking at the study overall: Partial responses were achieved by three patients: one hepatocellular carcinoma, two cutaneous melanoma.

Study-level results: Low levels of normalized T-cell clonal expansion also appeared in some nonresponders. Antigen specificity was not determined for the expanded peripheral T cells.

The repertoire was sequenced with immunoSEQ multiplex PCR; TCRdb's copy has only in-frame clones and lacks some. Of about 40,000 clones in the sample, 86% were seen once. Germline V gene sequence: CDR1 SGDLS, CDR2 YYNGEE. Losses at the gene ends were 2 bases for V and 2 bases for J; bases not matched to a gene: 2. This CDR3 region has 14 residues. Remarks on this clone: Antigen specificity is unknown. In the same sample, other DNA sequences code for this CDR3.

Autoimmune disease history or systemic immunosuppression led to patients being barred. Sequenced here: CD4+ or CD8+ T cells sorted from blood, sampled in a trial of the OX40 agonist ivuxolimab. The sequence was obtained from an adult with an advanced solid tumor such as melanoma, head and neck, liver or kidney cancer. The chain has TRBV9 and TRBJ2-7; 9 nucleotides agree with TRBD1. The DNA of the CDR3 is TGTGCCAGCAGCGTGGGACAGGGAGCCTACGAGCAGTACTTC. Translating it yields CASSVGQGAYEQYF.